One and the same sample provided the 21 T cell receptor beta chains below, sequenced in a study of blood T cell repertoires in COVID-19. TCRdb's copy holds only in-frame clones and misses some; the assay was immunoSEQ multiplex PCR. The top ten clones hold over 7.5% of a sample with 150,000 to 200,000 clones, about 86% of them seen once. The sequencing input was peripheral blood. These receptors were obtained from a man over 45 with active or convalescent COVID-19.

This rearrangement joins TRBV10-3 to TRBJ1-1, with 11 bases fitting TRBD1. Germline loops: CDR1 ENHRY, CDR2 SYGVKD. The J segment lost 3 bases and the V segment lost 10 bases, leaving 7 bases of the junction unmatched. The CDR3 has 14 amino acids. Written as DNA, the CDR3 is TGTGCCAGCGACCCGGGACAGGGGGACACTGAAGCTTTCTTT. It codes for CASDPGQGDTEAFF.

The rearrangement joins TRBV5-1 to TRBJ1-2; 8 bases align to TRBD1. The CDR3 has 15 residues. Looked up from germline, CDR1 is SGHRS and CDR2 is YFSETQ. V lost 5 bases, J lost 3 bases, and 9 bases stayed unmatched. CDR3 DNA sequence: TGCGCCAGCAGAACTAAATCGACAGGGGACTATGGCTACACCTTC. Its protein is CASRTKSTGDYGYTF.

CDR3 protein: CASTLLAGGSTDTQYF. DNA for the CDR3: TGTGCCAGCACCCTACTAGCGGGGGGGAGCACAGATACGCAGTATTTT. The rearrangement links TRBV2 to TRBJ2-3, with 13 bases lining up with TRBD2. The J segment lost 0 bases and the V segment lost 7 bases, leaving 4 bases of the junction unmatched. This CDR3 has 16 amino acids. CDR1 is SNHLY and CDR2 is FYNNEI in the germline V gene.

The chain joins TRBV7-2 to TRBJ2-3, with a tentative D call TRBD1 (6 bases). This CDR3 is built from 14 residues. V dropped 5 bases and J dropped 2 bases, with 11 bases sitting between them. Germline CDR1 is SGHTA and CDR2 is FQGNSA. This CDR3 reads CASSHWGHTDTQYF. The CDR3 nucleotides read TGTGCCAGCAGCCACTGGGGACACACAGATACGCAGTATTTT.

The gene calls are TRBV30 and TRBJ1-1; 8 nucleotides match TRBD1. Germline CDR1 GTSNPN, CDR2 SVGIG (reference sequence). The trim removed 4 bases at V and 1 base at J, leaving 14 bases unmatched. The length of the CDR3 is 17 residues. The DNA for the CDR3 is TGTGCCTGGACCGCTCGGGGCAGGGGGCTGAGGAACACTGAAGCTTTCTTT. This translates into CAWTARGRGLRNTEAFF.

The rearrangement joins TRBV7-9 to TRBJ1-4; 8 bases fit TRBD1. The CDR3 is 14 amino acids. The germline V gene encodes CDR1 SEHNR and CDR2 FQNEAQ (reference sequence). The trim removed 4 bases at V and 8 bases at J, leaving 6 bases unmatched. The CDR3 spells CASSSRQGREKLFF. CDR3 sequence (DNA): TGTGCCAGCAGCTCCCGACAGGGGAGGGAAAAACTGTTTTTT.

This clone was recorded once. The rearrangement uses TRBV4-1 and TRBJ1-3; D is undetermined. In germline, CDR1 is MGHRA, CDR2 YSYEKL. The CDR3 covers 16 residues. Deletions cut 5 bases from V and 0 bases from J, with 14 bases between. CDR3 residues: CASSSRTDSSGNTIYF. Written as DNA, the CDR3 is TGCGCCAGCAGCTCACGGACGGACTCCTCTGGAAACACCATATATTTT.

This chain connects TRBV14 to TRBJ2-1; D is possibly TRBD1 (6 bases). The CDR3 is made up of 13 amino acids. From germline, CDR1 is SGHDN and CDR2 FVKESK. V shed 3 bases and J shed 6 bases, with 9 bases lying between them. The CDR3 loop is CASSQGAVNEQFF. The CDR3 DNA follows: TGTGCCAGCAGCCAGGGGGCTGTCAATGAGCAGTTCTTC.

A word on this clone: At one of its ends the junction is not consistent with the germline gene, which may arise from a read error. V gene TRBV6-5 combines with J gene TRBJ2-3; D not certain. Germline CDR1 is MNHEY and CDR2 is SVGAGI. This CDR3 region has 11 residues. As DNA, the CDR3 is TGTGCCAGCAGTTCGGCTAGAGCGCCTATTTTT. Translating gives CASSSARAPIF.

V is TRBV2 and J is TRBJ2-5; D call uncertain. Deletions cut 5 bases from V and 0 bases from J, with 4 bases between. Germline V gene lookup returns CDR1 SNHLY and CDR2 FYNNEI. The CDR3 extends over 12 amino acids. The CDR3 DNA reads TGTGCCAGCAGTCAGGACCAAGAGACCCAGTACTTC. Its translation: CASSQDQETQYF. Together with reference TRBV2 and TRBJ2-5, the CDR3 gives the full variable domain: EPEVTQTPSHQVTQMGQEVILRCVPISNHLYFYWYRQILGQKVEFLVSFYNNEISEKSEIFDDQFSVERPDGSNFTLKIRSTKLEDSAMYFCASSQDQETQYFGPGTRLLVL.

The table lists this clone with a few counts. V gene TRBV19 combines with J gene TRBJ1-5; D remains unclear. The germline V and J ends were trimmed by 4 bases and 6 bases, with 7 bases remaining between them. The CDR3 length is 12 residues. Per germline, CDR1 LNHDA and CDR2 SQIVND (reference sequence). Written as DNA, the CDR3 is TGTGCCAGTAGTAAGAGTTTTCAGCCCCAGCATTTT. Protein product: CASSKSFQPQHF.

This clone was counted only a few times. The genes are TRBV6-6 and TRBJ1-5, with 8 bases aligning to TRBD1. The CDR3 runs 15 residues. Germline V CDR1 and CDR2: MNHNY, SVGAGI (reference sequence). The junction had 11 bases not matched to a gene; V was cut back by 4 bases and J by 9 bases. This CDR3 reads CASSSMDREKRPQHF. CDR3 nucleotides: TGTGCCAGCAGTTCTATGGACAGGGAAAAACGGCCCCAGCATTTT.

This clone has just one count. The chain carries TRBV11-2 and TRBJ1-1, with a possible D match to TRBD1 (6 bases). The CDR3 runs 14 residues. Trimming shortened V by 1 base and J by 11 bases, and 17 bases separated the two germline ends. Germline V gene lookup returns CDR1 SGHAT and CDR2 FQNNGV. The CDR3 sequence: CASSLGQDRTVAFF. CDR3 coding DNA: TGTGCCAGCAGCTTAGGACAAGACAGGACCGTTGCTTTCTTT.

The chain links TRBV4-3 to TRBJ2-5; a weak D match, TRBD1 (6 bases). V was cut by 5 bases and J by 5 bases, with 15 bases left in between. This CDR3 spans 14 amino acids. CDR1 is LGHNA, CDR2 YSLEER, per germline. The CDR3 is CASSWAGQGETQYF. Written as DNA, the CDR3 is TGCGCCAGCAGCTGGGCCGGGCAGGGGGAGACCCAGTACTTC.

The V and J genes are TRBV2 and TRBJ1-5; 9 bases line up with TRBD1. This CDR3 has 13 amino acids. CDR1 and CDR2 (germline): SNHLY, FYNNEI. J gave up 5 bases and V 6 bases, and 2 bases lay outside the gene matches. The CDR3 DNA reads TGTGCCAGCAGGGGGACAGGGCATCAGCCCCAGCATTTT. It yields the protein CASRGTGHQPQHF. Drawing the rest from reference TRBV2 and TRBJ1-5, the complete variable domain is EPEVTQTPSHQVTQMGQEVILRCVPISNHLYFYWYRQILGQKVEFLVSFYNNEISEKSEIFDDQFSVERPDGSNFTLKIRSTKLEDSAMYFCASRGTGHQPQHFGDGTRLSIL.

The V gene is TRBV28, the J gene TRBJ1-5; possibly TRBD1 for D (5 bases). Per the germline V gene, CDR1 is MDHEN and CDR2 is SYDVKM. Between the trimmed V and J ends, which lost 5 bases and 4 bases, there was a span of 12 bases. The CDR3 runs 14 residues. CDR3 coding DNA: TGTGCCAGCAGTGGGGGGACGGCGAATCAGCCCCAGCATTTT. Amino acids: CASSGGTANQPQHF.

This chain connects TRBV29-1 to TRBJ1-5; D is unclear. From germline, CDR1 is SQVTM and CDR2 ANQGSEA. The V gene lost 4 bases and the J gene lost 6 bases, with 13 bases spanning the gap. The CDR3 extends over 13 amino acids. The CDR3 nucleotides read TGCAGCGTTGGGGAGGGAAATAGTCAGCCCCAGCATTTT. It codes for CSVGEGNSQPQHF. The entire variable domain, with the rest obtained from reference TRBV29-1 and TRBJ1-5, is as follows: SAVISQKPSRDICQRGTSLTIQCQVDSQVTMMFWYRQQPGQSLTLIATANQGSEATYESGFVIDKFPISRPNLTFSTLTVSNMSPEDSSIYLCSVGEGNSQPQHFGDGTRLSIL.

V and J are TRBV6-4 and TRBJ1-6, with D unresolved. Deletions cut 6 bases from V and 5 bases from J, with 14 bases between. CDR3 length: 15 amino acids. Germline lookup yields CDR1 MRHNA and CDR2 SNTAGT. The CDR3 DNA reads as TGTGCCAGCAGAGAGTCCCCTTTACATAATTCACCCCTCCACTTT. Protein product: CASRESPLHNSPLHF.

The genes are TRBV27 and TRBJ2-7; D is possibly TRBD2 (5 bases). The CDR3 sequence is 14 residues long. CDR1 is MNHEY, CDR2 SMNVEV, per germline (reference sequence). V shed 0 bases and J shed 2 bases, with 8 bases lying between them. This CDR3 is CASSLSSGTYEQYF. The CDR3 nucleotides are TGTGCCAGCAGTTTATCCAGCGGAACCTACGAGCAGTACTTC.

Of note for this clone: Other DNA sequences from this sample encode an identical CDR3 as well. The J gene is TRBJ2-3, the V gene TRBV7-9; D is unclear. The CDR3 has 14 residues. The V gene lost 0 bases and the J gene lost 2 bases, with 6 bases spanning the gap. Germline CDR1 reads SEHNR; CDR2 reads FQNEAQ (reference sequence). As DNA, the CDR3 is TGTGCCAGCAGCTTAGCTGGCCTCACAGATACGCAGTATTTT. Translating gives CASSLAGLTDTQYF.

V and J are TRBV9 and TRBJ1-5, with 7 bases identical to TRBD1. Germline values: CDR1 SGDLS, CDR2 YYNGEE. V lost 3 bases and J lost 6; bases outside the gene matches: 6. The CDR3 has 14 residues. CDR3 nucleotides: TGTGCCAGCAGCGCTGAACAGGGGATTCAGCCCCAGCATTTT. Protein: CASSAEQGIQPQHF.